The 4 T cell receptor beta chains below all came from one sample that was sequenced in a study of chemoradiotherapy in HPV16-positive cancers (dated by TCRdb to between 2022 and 2023). The library relied on the immunoSEQ multiplex PCR assay. TCRdb obtained this table from immuneACCESS and retained in-frame rearrangements with V and J assigned. These tables miss some clones; where compared with another copy, unresolved V genes account for less than half of the shortfall, and the remainder is unexplained. In all, the sample holds 15,000 to 20,000 clones, and about nine tenths of those were seen once. The ten largest clones take up roughly 2.3% of the sample. Here the sequenced sample was blood, taken from a patient who underwent chemoradiotherapy. The receptor source for this set is a human donor with HPV-associated anogenital cancer.

CDR3 region: CAGGDGAREAFF. The CDR3 bases are TGTGCCGGGGGGGATGGGGCGCGGGAAGCTTTCTTT. The J gene is TRBJ1-1, the V gene TRBV5-4; weak D call: TRBD1 (5 bases). CDR3 length: 12 amino acids. The V and J ends lost 10 bases and 8 bases respectively, with 18 bases between them. The germline V gene has CDR1 SGHNT and CDR2 YYREEE (reference sequence).

The V and J genes are TRBV12-5 and TRBJ1-1, with D possibly being TRBD1 (5 bases). V was clipped by 3 bases and J by 2 bases, with 19 bases between them. Germline assignment: CDR1 LGHNT and CDR2 FRNRAP. The CDR3 sequence is 17 residues long. CDR3 protein: CASGFRGVNDINTEAFF. CDR3 DNA sequence: TGTGCTAGTGGTTTTAGAGGGGTCAACGATATCAACACTGAAGCTTTCTTT.

The chain uses TRBV7-9 and TRBJ2-2; 10 positions match TRBD2. The CDR3 is made up of 19 amino acids. CDR1 SEHNR and CDR2 FQNEAQ come from the germline V gene (reference sequence). With 5 bases clipped from V and 4 bases from J, the junction kept 16 bases outside the gene matches. The CDR3 region is CASSGRSIGTSVSTGELFF. CDR3 in DNA: TGTGCCAGCAGCGGACGTAGTATAGGGACTAGCGTTTCCACCGGGGAGCTGTTTTTT.

V and J are TRBV6-6 and TRBJ2-7; TRBD2 matches at 8 bases. The germline V gene has CDR1 MNHNY and CDR2 SVGAGI (reference sequence). The CDR3 spans 14 residues. V lost 6 bases to trimming and J lost 1 base; unmatched junction nucleotides: 5. This CDR3 reads CASSPPGGSYEQYF. The CDR3 bases are TGTGCCAGCAGCCCCCCGGGAGGGTCCTACGAGCAGTACTTC.